Presented here are 14 T cell receptor beta chains from one specimen sequenced in a study of CD8+ T cells in alopecia areata. It was cDNA, reverse transcribed from extracted RNA, that served as the sequencing template. The assay was immunoSEQ multiplex PCR, and TCRdb's table has in-frame clones only and misses some. The table lists 100,000 to 120,000 clones, around 59% of them singletons. The material sequenced was CD8+ T cells sorted from blood. These receptors were taken from a human donor in good health.

The table lists this clone with a count of one. The rearrangement uses TRBV4-2 and TRBJ1-1; D perhaps matches TRBD1 (5 bases). With 4 bases removed from V and 0 bases from J, the gap between germline ends came to 9 bases. The germline V gene encodes CDR1 LGHNA and CDR2 YNFKEQ. The CDR3 is made up of 14 amino acids. The CDR3 DNA sequence: TGTGCCAGCAGCCCCGTGGACATGAACACTGAAGCTTTCTTT. Translating gives CASSPVDMNTEAFF.

This clone came up a few times. V is TRBV25-1 and J is TRBJ2-7; D is possibly TRBD1 or TRBD2 (5 bases each). The germline V gene encodes CDR1 MGHDK and CDR2 SYGVNS. V lost 4 bases and J 2 bases, leaving 18 bases between the germline ends. The CDR3 consists of 16 residues. CDR3 coding DNA: TGTGCCAGCAGTGGGGTGACAGACCCGAGGGCCTACGAGCAGTACTTC. Amino acids: CASSGVTDPRAYEQYF.

The genes are TRBV9 and TRBJ1-2; 7 nucleotides line up with TRBD1. The trim removed 3 bases at V and 6 bases at J, leaving 11 bases unmatched. Germline V CDR1 and CDR2: SGDLS, YYNGEE. The CDR3 length is 15 residues. The DNA for the CDR3 is TGTGCCAGCAGCGGGACAACAGGGGTTTCTGATGGCTACACCTTC. This codes for CASSGTTGVSDGYTF.

The gene calls are TRBV13 and TRBJ2-3; D remains ambiguous. The V end lost 5 bases, the J end lost 3 bases, and 6 bases lay between the germline ends. The CDR3 loop spans 12 amino acids. From germline, CDR1 is PRHDT and CDR2 FYEKMQ (reference sequence). This CDR3 is CASSDRTDTQYF. CDR3 in DNA: TGTGCCAGCAGCGATCGGACAGATACGCAGTATTTT.

The chain is built from TRBV7-9 and TRBJ2-7; TRBD2 matches at 7 bases. This CDR3 region has 14 residues. Germline V gene data show CDR1 as SEHNR and CDR2 as FQNEAQ (reference sequence). The V gene end was trimmed by 3 bases and the J gene end by 2 bases; junction bases not matched to a gene: 4. CDR3 amino acids: CASSFWREPYEQYF. The CDR3 nucleotides read TGTGCCAGCAGCTTCTGGCGGGAGCCCTACGAGCAGTACTTC.

The chain has TRBV18 and TRBJ2-7; 7 bases align to TRBD2. The length of the CDR3 is 15 residues. Germline loops: CDR1 KGHSH, CDR2 LQKENI. Losses at the gene ends were 5 bases for V and 5 bases for J; bases not matched to a gene: 12. CDR3 residues: CASSYRWEGSDEQYF. As DNA, the CDR3 is TGTGCCAGCTCATATCGCTGGGAGGGGAGTGACGAGCAGTACTTC.

This CDR3 reads CASSLVGSSNQPQHF. CDR3 bases: TGTGCCAGCAGTTTAGTTGGGTCAAGCAATCAGCCCCAGCATTTT. The chain carries TRBV27 and TRBJ1-5, with D unclear. The ends were cut back, 2 bases at V and 1 base at J, with 9 bases in the middle. Germline lookup yields CDR1 MNHEY and CDR2 SMNVEV (reference sequence). The CDR3 covers 15 residues.

The CDR3 DNA reads as TGTGCCAGCAGCTTAGAGACAAAGGAAGCTTTCTTT. Amino acids: CASSLETKEAFF. V gene TRBV13 combines with J gene TRBJ1-1; no clear D gene. Trimming removed 1 base from V and 8 bases from J, with 8 bases in between. The CDR3 is 12 residues long. Germline V gives CDR1 PRHDT, CDR2 FYEKMQ (reference sequence).

This clone turned up a few times. The rearrangement links TRBV11-2 to TRBJ2-1, with TRBD1 matching over 9 bases. The CDR3 consists of 14 residues. The J segment lost 3 bases and the V segment lost 5 bases, leaving 2 bases of the junction unmatched. CDR1 SGHAT and CDR2 FQNNGV come from the germline V gene. The CDR3: CASSQGQGYNEQFF. DNA of the CDR3: TGTGCCAGCAGCCAGGGACAGGGCTACAATGAGCAGTTCTTC.

This clone appeared a few times. The genes are TRBV5-4 and TRBJ2-1; no definite D call. V lost 5 bases, J lost 2 bases, and 5 bases lay in between. CDR3 length equals 12 residues. Per germline, CDR1 SGHNT and CDR2 YYREEE (reference sequence). CDR3 sequence (DNA): TGTGCCAGCAGGGCACCCTACAATGAGCAGTTCTTC. Protein: CASRAPYNEQFF.

This chain connects TRBV7-9 to TRBJ1-5; no definite D call. Germline values: CDR1 SEHNR, CDR2 FQNEAQ (reference sequence). CDR3 length: 13 amino acids. V lost 2 bases to trimming and J lost 8 bases, with 10 bases between them. The CDR3 region is CASSLTTGEPQHF. CDR3 DNA: TGTGCCAGCAGCTTAACCACCGGGGAGCCCCAGCATTTT. Drawing the rest from reference TRBV7-9 and TRBJ1-5, the complete variable domain is DTGVSQNPRHKITKRGQNVTFRCDPISEHNRLYWYRQTLGQGPEFLTYFQNEAQLEKSRLLSDRFSAERPKGSFSTLEIQRTEQGDSAMYLCASSLTTGEPQHFGDGTRLSIL.

This rearrangement joins TRBV9 to TRBJ1-2; 7 nucleotides agree with TRBD1. The germline V gene encodes CDR1 SGDLS and CDR2 YYNGEE. V shed 3 bases, J shed 4 bases, and the junction held 3 bases outside the gene matches. The CDR3 spans 13 residues. CDR3 protein: CASSGDRAYGYTF. CDR3 DNA sequence: TGTGCCAGCAGCGGCGACAGGGCCTATGGCTACACCTTC.

The CDR3 DNA follows: TGTGCCAGCGACGGGAACTATGGCTACACCTTC. Translated: CASDGNYGYTF. This chain joins TRBV6-6 and TRBJ1-2; D gene unclear. The V and J ends lost 8 bases and 2 bases respectively, with 6 bases between them. The CDR3 spans 11 residues. Germline lookup yields CDR1 MNHNY and CDR2 SVGAGI (reference sequence).

The chain is built from TRBV5-1 and TRBJ1-2, with D possibly matching TRBD1 (6 bases). CDR3 length: 14 residues. Trimming removed 4 bases from V and 4 bases from J, with 14 bases in between. The germline gives CDR1 SGHRS, CDR2 YFSETQ. CDR3 loop: CASSLTGTRYGYTF. For the CDR3, the DNA is TGCGCCAGCAGCCTCACCGGGACACGCTATGGCTACACCTTC.